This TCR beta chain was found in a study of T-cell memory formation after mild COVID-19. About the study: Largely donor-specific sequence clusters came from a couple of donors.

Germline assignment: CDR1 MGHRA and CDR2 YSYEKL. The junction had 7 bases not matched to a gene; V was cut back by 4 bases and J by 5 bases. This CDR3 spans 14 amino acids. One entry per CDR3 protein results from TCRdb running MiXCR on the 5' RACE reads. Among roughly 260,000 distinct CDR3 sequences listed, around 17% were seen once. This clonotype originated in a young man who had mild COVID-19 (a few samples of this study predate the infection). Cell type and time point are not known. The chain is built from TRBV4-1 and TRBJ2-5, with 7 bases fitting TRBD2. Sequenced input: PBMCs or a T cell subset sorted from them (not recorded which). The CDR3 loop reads CASSLGGTGETQYF. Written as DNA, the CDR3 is TGCGCCAGCAGCCTCGGGGGGACTGGGGAGACCCAGTACTTC.